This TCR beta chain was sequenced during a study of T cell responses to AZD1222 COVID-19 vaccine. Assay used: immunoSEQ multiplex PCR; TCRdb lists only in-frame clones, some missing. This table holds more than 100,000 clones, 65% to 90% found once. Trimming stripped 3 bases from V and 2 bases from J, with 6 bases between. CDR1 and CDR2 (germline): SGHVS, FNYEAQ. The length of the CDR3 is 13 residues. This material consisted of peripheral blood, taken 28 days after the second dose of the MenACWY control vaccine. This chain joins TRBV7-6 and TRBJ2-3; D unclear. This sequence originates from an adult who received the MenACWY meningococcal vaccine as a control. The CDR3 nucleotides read TGTGCCAGCAGCTTCGGTGCCACAGATACGCAGTATTTT. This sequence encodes CASSFGATDTQYF.